Below are 30 T cell receptor beta chains sequenced from a single sample in a study of T cell responses to AZD1222 COVID-19 vaccine. Only in-frame clones appear in the TCRdb table, and some are missing; sequencing was by immunoSEQ multiplex PCR. The sample contains about 140,000 clones, approximately 93% of which appear only once. The specimen was peripheral blood, collected on day 0 of MenACWY control vaccination. These receptors were obtained from an adult in good health.

The chain joins TRBV4-1 to TRBJ2-3, with D possibly matching TRBD1 (6 bases). CDR3 length equals 15 residues. Germline CDR1 is MGHRA and CDR2 is YSYEKL. Trimming shortened V by 7 bases and J by 0 bases, and 14 bases separated the two germline ends. The CDR3 spells CASTPDRASTDTQYF. The CDR3 DNA follows: TGCGCCAGCACCCCGGACAGAGCTAGCACAGATACGCAGTATTTT.

The V gene is TRBV18, the J gene TRBJ1-2; no firm D call. In germline, CDR1 is KGHSH, CDR2 LQKENI. V lost 2 bases, J lost 8 bases, and 12 bases lay in between. The CDR3 spans 13 residues. Here the CDR3 DNA reads TGTGCCAGCTCACCATTACAGTACGAGGGCTACACCTTC. Translation: CASSPLQYEGYTF.

The chain recombines TRBV28 with TRBJ1-1, with D possibly matching TRBD1 (5 bases). V lost 1 base and J lost 4, with 10 bases in between. CDR1 is MDHEN, CDR2 SYDVKM, per germline. This CDR3 contains 14 residues. This CDR3 is CASSLYGGSTEAFF. DNA of the CDR3: TGTGCCAGCAGTTTATATGGGGGTAGCACTGAAGCTTTCTTT.

The gene calls are TRBV5-1 and TRBJ1-1; no reliable D call. Germline CDR1 reads SGHRS; CDR2 reads YFSETQ. V was pared by 0 bases and J by 4 bases, with 13 bases between. This CDR3 region has 15 residues. CDR3 sequence (DNA): TGCGCCAGCAGCTTGGCCGTTAAGGCCGGCACTGAAGCTTTCTTT. Translated: CASSLAVKAGTEAFF.

The chain uses TRBV2 and TRBJ2-7; D perhaps matches TRBD2 (6 bases). CDR1 and CDR2 (germline): SNHLY, FYNNEI. V was clipped by 4 bases and J by 3 bases, with 7 bases between them. The CDR3 totals 12 residues. In DNA form, the CDR3 reads TGTGCCAGCAGTGGACTAGACTACGAGCAGTACTTC. Its translation: CASSGLDYEQYF.

J is TRBJ2-1 and V is TRBV5-1; no reliable D call. The germline gives CDR1 SGHRS, CDR2 YFSETQ. The CDR3 sequence is 14 residues long. V was clipped by 4 bases and J by 7 bases, with 15 bases between them. The CDR3 DNA reads as TGCGCCAGCAGCCAGACGAGTAAGGGTAATGAGCAGTTCTTC. Its protein is CASSQTSKGNEQFF.

The rearrangement uses TRBV4-2 and TRBJ1-2; no reliable D call. This CDR3 has 14 amino acids. V dropped 1 base and J dropped 4 bases, with 10 bases sitting between them. Germline CDR1 and CDR2: LGHNA and YNFKEQ. CDR3: CASSQGQAGYGYTF. CDR3 DNA sequence: TGTGCCAGCAGCCAAGGTCAAGCCGGCTATGGCTACACCTTC.

The chain carries TRBV2 and TRBJ1-2, with 7 bases lining up with TRBD1. With V trimmed by 5 bases and J by 5 bases, 11 bases remained unmatched. The germline V gene has CDR1 SNHLY and CDR2 FYNNEI. This CDR3 comprises 15 residues. The CDR3 coding sequence is TGTGCCAGCAGTCTCCGGACAGGTCCGGAGTATGGCTACACCTTC. Encoded protein: CASSLRTGPEYGYTF. Looking up the rest from reference TRBV2 and TRBJ1-2 gives the full variable domain: EPEVTQTPSHQVTQMGQEVILRCVPISNHLYFYWYRQILGQKVEFLVSFYNNEISEKSEIFDDQFSVERPDGSNFTLKIRSTKLEDSAMYFCASSLRTGPEYGYTFGSGTRLTVV.

In its sample, this clone was seen once. The chain has TRBV30 and TRBJ2-7; no definite D call. CDR1 and CDR2 (germline): GTSNPN, SVGIG (reference sequence). The V end lost 5 bases, the J end lost 5 bases, and 10 bases lay between the germline ends. The CDR3 totals 11 residues. CDR3: CAWGALNEQYF. In DNA form, the CDR3 reads TGTGCCTGGGGTGCGTTGAACGAGCAGTACTTC.

The chain combines TRBV19 with TRBJ2-3; D ambiguous. Trimming took 4 bases from V and 2 from J, leaving 7 bases between them. CDR3 size: 13 residues. Germline values: CDR1 LNHDA, CDR2 SQIVND (reference sequence). Here the CDR3 reads CASSTRPTDTQYF. CDR3 in DNA: TGTGCCAGTAGTACCCGACCCACAGATACGCAGTATTTT.

V usage is TRBV5-1 and J usage is TRBJ2-1; D gene uncertain. The CDR3 is 14 residues long. Trimming removed 4 bases at V and 7 bases at J, with 15 bases between. Germline V gene sequence: CDR1 SGHRS, CDR2 YFSETQ. CDR3 in DNA: TGCGCCAGCAGCGTCGGGTCAACCGGGAATGAGCAGTTCTTC. Translation: CASSVGSTGNEQFF. Using reference TRBV5-1 and TRBJ2-1 for the parts outside the CDR3, the full variable domain is KAGVTQTPRYLIKTRGQQVTLSCSPISGHRSVSWYQQTPGQGLQFLFEYFSETQRNKGNFPGRFSGRQFSNSRSEMNVSTLELGDSALYLCASSVGSTGNEQFFGPGTRLTVL.

This clone has a single count. This chain joins TRBV18 and TRBJ1-3; no firm D call. Trimming took 3 bases from V and 4 from J, leaving 7 bases between them. The CDR3 has 13 residues. Germline V lookup: CDR1 KGHSH, CDR2 LQKENI. The CDR3 coding sequence is TGTGCCAGCTCACCTAGCAGGGGAAACACCATATATTTT. Encoded protein: CASSPSRGNTIYF.

V and J are TRBV10-3 and TRBJ2-1; D tentatively fits TRBD1 or TRBD2 (5 bases each). Germline-derived CDR1 and CDR2 are ENHRY and SYGVKD. Trimming left V 7 bases short and J 0 bases short, with 19 bases between. There are 17 residues in the CDR3. The CDR3 DNA is TGTGCCATCATGGGACGGGCGGGTGCTACCTCCTACAATGAGCAGTTCTTC. Its translation is CAIMGRAGATSYNEQFF.

V is TRBV11-2 and J is TRBJ2-5; D not certain. CDR1 and CDR2 (germline): SGHAT, FQNNGV. CDR3 length: 14 amino acids. Trimming left V 5 bases short and J 2 bases short, with 12 bases between. The CDR3 nucleotides are TGTGCCAGCAGCGCACAAGGTGGGCAAGAGACCCAGTACTTC. Its protein product is CASSAQGGQETQYF.

This chain uses TRBV14 with TRBJ2-7, with no clear D. Between the trimmed V and J ends, which lost 0 bases and 12 bases, there was a span of 15 bases. CDR1 is SGHDN and CDR2 is FVKESK in the germline V gene. The CDR3 runs to 13 residues. The CDR3: CASSQDLRIRLYF. The CDR3 nucleotides are TGTGCCAGCAGCCAAGATCTGCGGATTAGGCTGTACTTC.

The chain employs TRBV6-6 and TRBJ2-2; D uncertain. Germline V CDR1 and CDR2: MNHNY, SVGAGI (reference sequence). V lost 0 bases and J lost 3, with 5 bases in between. CDR3 length: 14 residues. CDR3 DNA sequence: TGTGCCAGCAGTTACTCGATTCACACCGGGGAGCTGTTTTTT. It yields the protein CASSYSIHTGELFF.

This chain links TRBV28 with TRBJ1-5; 8 bases agree with TRBD1. Trimming took 6 bases from V and 5 from J; bases not matched to a gene: 12. Germline CDR1 reads MDHEN; CDR2 reads SYDVKM. This CDR3 is built from 16 residues. The DNA of the CDR3 is TGTGCCAGCAGCCCTCCGACAGGGGTCCCTTATCAGCCCCAGCATTTT. As protein: CASSPPTGVPYQPQHF.

The chain joins TRBV7-9 to TRBJ2-1; 8 bases match TRBD2. The CDR3 sequence is 16 residues long. Germline V lookup: CDR1 SEHNR, CDR2 FQNEAQ (reference sequence). Trimming at V came to 6 bases and at J to 8 bases, leaving 15 bases not matched to a gene. DNA of the CDR3: TGTGCCAGCAGTTCCATAGCGGGATGGGGTTATGATGAGCAGTTCTTC. This gives the protein CASSSIAGWGYDEQFF.

This chain connects TRBV19 to TRBJ2-3, with 10 nucleotides matching TRBD2. The CDR3 runs 16 residues. Trimming removed 2 bases from V and 2 bases from J; junction bases left unmatched: 4. Germline CDR1 and CDR2: LNHDA and SQIVND (reference sequence). The CDR3 loop is CASSISAGGITDTQYF. CDR3 nucleotides: TGTGCCAGTAGTATATCAGCGGGAGGGATCACAGATACGCAGTATTTT.

The J gene is TRBJ1-1, the V gene TRBV27; D might be TRBD1 (5 bases). The CDR3 is 15 amino acids. V was clipped by 5 bases and J by 1 base, with 14 bases between them. Per germline, CDR1 MNHEY and CDR2 SMNVEV (reference sequence). The CDR3 spells CASSPYSTENTEAFF. In DNA form, the CDR3 reads TGTGCCAGCAGTCCGTACTCGACAGAGAACACTGAAGCTTTCTTT.

This clone was found once. The gene calls are TRBV18 and TRBJ1-1; 11 nucleotides line up with TRBD1. Germline V lookup: CDR1 KGHSH, CDR2 LQKENI. V lost 3 bases to trimming and J lost 5 bases; unmatched junction nucleotides: 2. This CDR3 is built from 14 residues. CDR3 nucleotide sequence: TGTGCCAGCTCACCCGGGACAGGGGGGACTGAAGCTTTCTTT. This codes for CASSPGTGGTEAFF.

This clone has just one count. This sequence joins TRBV2 and TRBJ2-3; TRBD1 might be the D (7 bases). Between the trimmed V and J ends, which lost 7 bases and 1 base, there was a span of 15 bases. Per the germline V gene, CDR1 is SNHLY and CDR2 is FYNNEI. This CDR3 comprises 15 residues. In DNA, the CDR3 is TGTGCCAGCACCGATTCAGGGGGGCGCACAGATACGCAGTATTTT. It yields the protein CASTDSGGRTDTQYF.

V gene TRBV3-1 (or the pseudogene TRBV3-2) combines with J gene TRBJ2-7; 10 bases are a match to TRBD1. V gave up 4 bases and J gave up 3 bases; unmatched junction bases: 3. The V gene's germline CDR1 is LGHDT and CDR2 YNNKEL (reference sequence). The CDR3 has 14 amino acids. The CDR3 region is CASSPDRGLYEQYF. In nucleotides, the CDR3 is TGTGCCAGCAGCCCTGACAGGGGGCTCTACGAGCAGTACTTC.

The chain couples TRBV25-1 to TRBJ1-6; 9 bases line up with TRBD1. The trim removed 1 base at V and 6 bases at J, leaving 1 base unmatched. The germline V gene encodes CDR1 MGHDK and CDR2 SYGVNS. This CDR3 has 15 amino acids. The CDR3 reads CASSELTGGNSPLHF. As DNA, the CDR3 is TGTGCCAGCAGTGAATTGACAGGGGGTAATTCACCCCTCCACTTT. The full variable domain, in which reference TRBV25-1 and TRBJ1-6 provide the parts outside the CDR3, is EADIYQTPRYLVIGTGKKITLECSQTMGHDKMYWYQQDPGMELHLIHYSYGVNSTEKGDLSSESTVSRIRTEHFPLTLESARPSHTSQYLCASSELTGGNSPLHFGNGTRLTVT.

V and J are TRBV10-3 and TRBJ1-5, with no clear D. V gave up 2 bases and J gave up 4 bases, with 3 bases separating them. Looked up from germline, CDR1 is ENHRY and CDR2 is SYGVKD. CDR3 size: 12 residues. The DNA of the CDR3 is TGTGCCATCAGTGAGGCAAATCAGCCCCAGCATTTT. Translation: CAISEANQPQHF.

The CDR3 coding sequence is TGTGCCAGCACCTTCTCCTACGAGCAGTACTTC. Encoded protein: CASTFSYEQYF. V usage is TRBV6-5 and J usage is TRBJ2-7; D not certain. The CDR3 consists of 11 residues. The germline V gene encodes CDR1 MNHEY and CDR2 SVGAGI. Trimming left V 7 bases short and J 0 bases short, with 4 bases between.

As to this clone: Other nucleotide sequences from this sample produce the same CDR3. This chain joins TRBV7-2 and TRBJ2-5; D unclear. Trimming took 4 bases from V and 2 from J, leaving 8 bases between them. From germline, CDR1 is SGHTA and CDR2 FQGNSA. This CDR3 has 13 amino acids. CDR3 nucleotide sequence: TGTGCCAGCAGCTATCGGGTGCAAGAGACCCAGTACTTC. This translates into CASSYRVQETQYF.

This chain uses TRBV3-1 (or the pseudogene TRBV3-2) with TRBJ1-1; D is unclear. Germline values: CDR1 LGHDT, CDR2 YNNKEL (reference sequence). V was clipped by 1 base and J by 2 bases, with 8 bases between them. The length of the CDR3 is 14 residues. CDR3 region: CASSQAESNTEAFF. As DNA, the CDR3 is TGTGCCAGCAGCCAAGCGGAATCAAACACTGAAGCTTTCTTT.

Turning to this clone: Other DNA sequences from this sample encode an identical CDR3 as well. CDR3 residues: CSVEVNYGYTF. Here the CDR3 DNA reads TGCAGCGTTGAAGTAAACTATGGCTACACCTTC. The chain links TRBV29-1 to TRBJ1-2; no reliable D call. Trimming removed 1 base from V and 2 bases from J, with 2 bases in between. The CDR3 has 11 amino acids. Germline CDR1 reads SQVTM; CDR2 reads ANQGSEA.

The chain recombines TRBV5-4 with TRBJ2-1; D uncertain. There are 13 residues in the CDR3. V was clipped by 4 bases and J by 6 bases, with 11 bases between them. Germline V lookup: CDR1 SGHNT, CDR2 YYREEE (reference sequence). The chain's CDR3 is CASSLVLINEQFF. The CDR3 DNA sequence: TGTGCCAGCAGCCTAGTGTTGATCAATGAGCAGTTCTTC. The whole variable domain, filled in from reference TRBV5-4 and TRBJ2-1, reads ETGVTQSPTHLIKTRGQQVTLRCSSQSGHNTVSWYQQALGQGPQFIFQYYREEENGRGNFPPRFSGLQFPNYSSELNVNALELDDSALYLCASSLVLINEQFFGPGTRLTVL.